This T cell receptor (beta chain) was found in a study of T cells after yellow fever vaccination. This clonotype appeared many times. Its antigen is undetermined. Notes on the study in general: Though weaker, the secondary response peaked faster, on day 5 versus 15.

MiXCR, run by TCRdb on the 5' RACE reads, gives a single entry per CDR3 protein. The table includes 120,000 or so distinct CDR3 sequences, nearly 15% detected once. With 3 bases clipped from V and 6 bases from J, the junction kept 13 bases outside the gene matches. This CDR3 has 17 amino acids. Germline V gene lookup returns CDR1 SGHVS and CDR2 FQNEAQ. The TCR originated in a man younger than 35 who received the YFV17D yellow fever vaccine. The rearrangement uses TRBV7-8 and TRBJ2-2; 7 bases match TRBD1. Sequencing used CD8+ T cells sorted from PBMCs, obtained 5 days after the yellow fever booster vaccination. CDR3 sequence (DNA): TGTGCCAGCAGCTTTCGCCCGTGGACAGGCGGAGCCGGGGAGCTGTTTTTT. Protein: CASSFRPWTGGAGELFF.